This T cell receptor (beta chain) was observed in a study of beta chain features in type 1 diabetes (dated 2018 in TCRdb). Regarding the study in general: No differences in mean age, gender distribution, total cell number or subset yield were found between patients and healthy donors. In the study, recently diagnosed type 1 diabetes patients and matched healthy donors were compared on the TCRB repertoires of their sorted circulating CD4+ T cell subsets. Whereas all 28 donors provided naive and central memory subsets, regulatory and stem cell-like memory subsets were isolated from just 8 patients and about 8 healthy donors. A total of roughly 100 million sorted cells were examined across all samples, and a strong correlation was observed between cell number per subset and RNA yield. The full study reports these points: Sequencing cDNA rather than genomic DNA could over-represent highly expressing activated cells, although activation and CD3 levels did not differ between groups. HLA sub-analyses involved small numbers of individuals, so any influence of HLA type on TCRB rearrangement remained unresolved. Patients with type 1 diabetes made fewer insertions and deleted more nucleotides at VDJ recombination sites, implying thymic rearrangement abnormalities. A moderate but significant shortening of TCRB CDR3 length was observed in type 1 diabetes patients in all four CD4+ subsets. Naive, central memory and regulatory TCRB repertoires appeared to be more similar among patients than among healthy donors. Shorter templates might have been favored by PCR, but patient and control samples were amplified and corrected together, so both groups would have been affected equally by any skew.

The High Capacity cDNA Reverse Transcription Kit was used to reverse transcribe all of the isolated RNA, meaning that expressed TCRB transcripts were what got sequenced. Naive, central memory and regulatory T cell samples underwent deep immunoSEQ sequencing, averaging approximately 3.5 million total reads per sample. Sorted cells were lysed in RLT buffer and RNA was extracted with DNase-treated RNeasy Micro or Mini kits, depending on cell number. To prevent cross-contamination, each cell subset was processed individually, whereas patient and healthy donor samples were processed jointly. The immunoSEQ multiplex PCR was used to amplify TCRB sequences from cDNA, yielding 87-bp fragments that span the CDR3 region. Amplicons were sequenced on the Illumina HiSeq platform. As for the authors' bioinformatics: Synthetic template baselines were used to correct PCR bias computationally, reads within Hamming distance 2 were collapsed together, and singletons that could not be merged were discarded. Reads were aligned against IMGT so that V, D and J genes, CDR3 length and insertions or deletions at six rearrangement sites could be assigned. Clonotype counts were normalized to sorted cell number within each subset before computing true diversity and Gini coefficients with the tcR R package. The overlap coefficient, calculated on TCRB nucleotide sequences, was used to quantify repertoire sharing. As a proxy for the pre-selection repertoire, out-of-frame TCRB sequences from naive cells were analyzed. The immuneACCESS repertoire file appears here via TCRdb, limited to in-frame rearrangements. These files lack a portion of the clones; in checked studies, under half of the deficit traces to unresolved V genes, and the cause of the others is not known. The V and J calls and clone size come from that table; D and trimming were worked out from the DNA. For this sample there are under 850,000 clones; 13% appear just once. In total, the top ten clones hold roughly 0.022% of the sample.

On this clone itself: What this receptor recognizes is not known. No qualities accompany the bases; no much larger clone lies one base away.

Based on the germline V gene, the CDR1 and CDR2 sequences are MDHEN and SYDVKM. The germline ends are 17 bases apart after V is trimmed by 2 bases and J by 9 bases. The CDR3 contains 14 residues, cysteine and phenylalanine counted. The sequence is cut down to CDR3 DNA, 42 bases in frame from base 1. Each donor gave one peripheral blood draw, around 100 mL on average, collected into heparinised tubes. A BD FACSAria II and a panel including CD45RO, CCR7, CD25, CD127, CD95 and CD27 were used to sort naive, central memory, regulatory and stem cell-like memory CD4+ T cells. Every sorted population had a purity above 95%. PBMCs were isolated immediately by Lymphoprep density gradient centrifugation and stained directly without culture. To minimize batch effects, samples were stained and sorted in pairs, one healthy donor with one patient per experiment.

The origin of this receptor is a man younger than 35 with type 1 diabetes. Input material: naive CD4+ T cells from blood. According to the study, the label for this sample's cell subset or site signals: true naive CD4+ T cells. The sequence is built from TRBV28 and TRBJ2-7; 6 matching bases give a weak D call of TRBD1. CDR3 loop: CASSLPGAGVAQYF. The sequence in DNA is TGTGCCAGCAGTTTACCCGGGGCAGGGGTGGCGCAGTACTTC.